The next 13 T cell receptor beta chains were all read from a single sample in a study of blood T cell repertoires in COVID-19. Sequenced by immunoSEQ multiplex PCR; TCRdb stores in-frame clones only, minus some. The repertoire consists of under 50,000 clones, with more than 80% occurring once and the leading ten covering less than 1.2%. The sample comprised peripheral blood. These receptor sequences come from a man aged 60 to 75 with COVID-19, enrolled during active disease.

J is TRBJ2-3 and V is TRBV6-5; D is perhaps TRBD1 (5 bases). Trimming removed 8 bases from V and 2 bases from J, with 17 bases in between. Germline CDR1 and CDR2: MNHEY and SVGAGI. This CDR3 contains 15 residues. For the CDR3, the DNA is TGTGCCAGCGCATTGGGGCCGTCTCCCACAGATACGCAGTATTTT. This sequence encodes CASALGPSPTDTQYF.

The count of this clone is one. The chain is built from TRBV14 and TRBJ2-3; D unclear. The germline V and J ends were trimmed by 6 bases and 3 bases, with 16 bases remaining between them. Germline V gene data show CDR1 as SGHDN and CDR2 as FVKESK. The CDR3 totals 15 residues. CDR3 amino acids: CASRENSGRTDTQYF. CDR3 sequence (DNA): TGTGCCAGCAGGGAGAATTCTGGTCGGACAGATACGCAGTATTTT.

CDR3: CASSPGLTYNEQFF. The CDR3, as DNA: TGTGCCAGCAGCCCAGGACTGACCTACAATGAGCAGTTCTTC. The V call is TRBV11-2, the J call TRBJ2-1, with D possibly matching TRBD2 (5 bases). Germline assignment: CDR1 SGHAT and CDR2 FQNNGV. The CDR3 covers 14 residues. V lost 5 bases and J 2 bases, leaving 10 bases between the germline ends.

Points on this clone: The same CDR3 arises from other DNA sequences in this sample as well. This chain joins TRBV28 and TRBJ2-2, with D uncertain. Per germline, CDR1 MDHEN and CDR2 SYDVKM. The CDR3 covers 13 residues. Trimming took 2 bases from V and 6 from J, leaving 7 bases between them. CDR3 sequence: CASSLNAAGELFF. Here the CDR3 DNA reads TGTGCCAGCAGTTTAAACGCAGCCGGGGAGCTGTTTTTT.

The chain carries TRBV3-1 (or the pseudogene TRBV3-2) and TRBJ1-1, with D possibly matching TRBD1 (5 bases). Trimming took 4 bases from V and 7 from J, leaving 13 bases between them. The CDR3 has 13 residues. Germline V lookup: CDR1 LGHDT, CDR2 YNNKEL (reference sequence). This CDR3 is CASSPGALGEAFF. Here the CDR3 DNA reads TGTGCCAGCAGCCCTGGGGCCTTGGGTGAAGCTTTCTTT.

V gene TRBV15 combines with J gene TRBJ1-4, with D possibly being TRBD1 (6 bases). This CDR3 comprises 16 residues. The ends were cut back, 3 bases at V and 7 bases at J, with 18 bases in the middle. Germline V gene lookup returns CDR1 LNHNV and CDR2 YYDKDF (reference sequence). The CDR3 region is CATSRATTGGLEKLFF. CDR3 bases: TGTGCCACCAGCAGGGCCACGACAGGTGGTCTTGAAAAACTGTTTTTT.

The chain employs TRBV4-2 and TRBJ1-5; perhaps TRBD1 as D (5 bases). Looked up from germline, CDR1 is LGHNA and CDR2 is YNFKEQ. Trimming took off 3 bases at V and 3 bases at J, with 15 bases between the two ends. CDR3 length: 16 amino acids. In DNA form, the CDR3 reads TGTGCCAGCAGCCAGGGTCAGGGTCCGGTCAATCAGCCCCAGCATTTT. It translates to CASSQGQGPVNQPQHF.

This chain connects TRBV7-6 to TRBJ2-3; 7 positions match TRBD2. The germline gives CDR1 SGHVS, CDR2 FNYEAQ. Losses at the gene ends were 5 bases for V and 0 bases for J; bases not matched to a gene: 5. CDR3 length: 15 amino acids. CDR3 loop: CASSPLRGSTDTQYF. The CDR3 DNA is TGTGCCAGCAGCCCCCTGCGGGGGAGCACAGATACGCAGTATTTT.

The rearrangement joins TRBV5-5 to TRBJ1-3; possibly TRBD1 for D (6 bases). CDR3 length equals 15 residues. From germline, CDR1 is SGHKS and CDR2 YYEKEE (reference sequence). V was cut by 4 bases and J by 0 bases, with 11 bases left in between. CDR3 region: CASSTGGASGNTIYF. In DNA, the CDR3 is TGTGCCAGCAGCACCGGGGGGGCCTCTGGAAACACCATATATTTT. The full variable domain, in which reference TRBV5-5 and TRBJ1-3 provide the parts outside the CDR3, is DAGVTQSPTHLIKTRGQQVTLRCSPISGHKSVSWYQQVLGQGPQFIFQYYEKEERGRGNFPDRFSARQFPNYSSELNVNALLLGDSALYLCASSTGGASGNTIYFGEGSWLTVV.

The chain is built from TRBV15 and TRBJ1-4; TRBD1 might be the D (5 bases). Trimming shortened V by 9 bases and J by 4 bases, and 12 bases separated the two germline ends. Looked up from germline, CDR1 is LNHNV and CDR2 is YYDKDF (reference sequence). The CDR3 contains 13 residues. The CDR3 nucleotides read TGTGCCACAGGGAGGGGTTATAATGAAAAACTGTTTTTT. Amino acids: CATGRGYNEKLFF.

The chain links TRBV10-2 to TRBJ1-5; TRBD1 might be the D (6 bases). Trimming took 5 bases from V and 6 from J, leaving 23 bases between them. Germline V gene sequence: CDR1 WSHSY, CDR2 SAAADI. This CDR3 has 17 residues. The CDR3 is CASSSGAGVGSSQPQHF. The CDR3 bases are TGCGCCAGCAGTTCCGGGGCAGGGGTTGGGTCGAGTCAGCCCCAGCATTTT.

This clone occurred once. The J gene is TRBJ1-1, the V gene TRBV5-1; D gene ambiguous. This CDR3 has 15 amino acids. Germline values: CDR1 SGHRS, CDR2 YFSETQ. Trimming removed 4 bases from V and 0 bases from J, with 13 bases in between. CDR3 region: CASSLERSMNTEAFF. In DNA, the CDR3 is TGCGCCAGCAGCCTCGAACGGTCGATGAACACTGAAGCTTTCTTT.

The V call is TRBV7-9, the J call TRBJ2-7; D possibly corresponds to TRBD1 (5 bases). Looked up from germline, CDR1 is SEHNR and CDR2 is FQNEAQ (reference sequence). The germline V and J ends were trimmed by 0 bases and 6 bases, with 9 bases remaining between them. The CDR3 consists of 13 residues. The CDR3 loop reads CASSLAGVGEQYF. CDR3 nucleotide sequence: TGTGCCAGCAGCTTAGCAGGGGTCGGCGAGCAGTACTTC. Using reference TRBV7-9 and TRBJ2-7 for the parts outside the CDR3, the full variable domain is DTGVSQNPRHKITKRGQNVTFRCDPISEHNRLYWYRQTLGQGPEFLTYFQNEAQLEKSRLLSDRFSAERPKGSFSTLEIQRTEQGDSAMYLCASSLAGVGEQYFGPGTRLTVT.